This T cell receptor (beta chain) was obtained from a study of OX40 agonist ivuxolimab in advanced cancers. From germline, CDR1 is MGHRA and CDR2 YSYEKL. This CDR3 spans 13 amino acids. Between the trimmed V and J ends, which lost 1 base and 10 bases, there was a span of 11 bases. The repertoire was sequenced with immunoSEQ multiplex PCR; TCRdb's copy has only in-frame clones and lacks some. The sample consists of some 77,000 clones, 92% of them appearing once. The TCR was taken from an adult with an advanced solid tumor such as melanoma, head and neck, liver or kidney cancer. Sequencing was performed on CD4+ or CD8+ T cells sorted from blood, taken in a trial of the OX40 agonist ivuxolimab. The rearrangement links TRBV4-1 to TRBJ2-1; D may be TRBD2 (5 bases). The CDR3 region has the DNA TGCGCCAGCAGCCAAGGTCCGGGGTCGGAGCAGTTCTTC. Its translation is CASSQGPGSEQFF.